The source of this TCR beta chain is a study of CD8+CD57+ T cells in acquired aplastic anemia (dated 2018 in TCRdb). Concerning the study at large: A mean of around 3 ug of DNA, ranging from roughly 0.19 to 27.4 ug, was extracted from sorted CD4+ and CD8+ cells.

Profiling of TCR beta VDJ combinations and CDR3 sequences used genomic DNA as the template. An Illumina HiSeq 2000 was used for TCR repertoire sequencing. Per the source publication's procedure: TRBV/TRBJ rearrangement plots, CDR3 size and DJ length profiles, and Simpson's diversity index were used to assess repertoires. The immunodominant clone was defined as the most abundant DNA sequence in deep sequencing data. CDR3 amino acid sequences were checked for sharing across subjects and were also compared against the VDJdb database and published repertoires. TCRdb reran the public reads through fastp at Q25 and MiXCR, keeping productive beta chains. Rows merge per CDR3 protein into single entries with the most common DNA and genes. The V and J calls reflect TCRdb's pipeline rather than the authors' work. This sample gives around 180,000 distinct CDR3 sequences in total; 64% of them show up just once. About 45% of the sample goes to the ten largest clones.

This clonotype has only one observation. Which antigen it targets is not known. Qualities for individual bases were not recorded, and no much larger clone is one base off. One read alone is weak evidence. The study deep-sequenced TCR repertoires of sorted CD4+ and CD8+ blood T cells from severe aplastic anemia patients and healthy subjects. Ficoll-Paque density gradient centrifugation was used to isolate peripheral blood mononuclear cells. Before DNA extraction, CD4+ and CD8+ T cells were sorted by FACS or by magnetic beads. What the study reported, not specific to this receptor: Between patients and healthy controls, no significant difference in CD8+ Simpson's diversity was found (P=0.060). Some 30 CD8+ CDR3 sequences were shared between patients and controls but appeared highly expressed in patients and within their immunodominant clones.

V sheds 4 bases and J sheds 8 bases, leaving 12 bases between their ends. Reading the germline V gene gives CDR1 SGHTA and CDR2 FQGNSA. The CDR3 starts with the cysteine, ends with the phenylalanine, and has 13 residues. The only DNA kept is the CDR3, 39 bases in frame from the first base. The sequenced sample consisted of sorted CD4+, CD8+, or CD8+CD57+ T cells (not recorded which) from PBMCs. This TCR came from a human donor with severe aplastic anemia or a healthy control (not recorded which). In this chain, TRBV7-2 is recombined with TRBJ2-4; TRBD2 is perhaps the D gene, given 5 matching bases. The DNA sequence is as follows: TGTGCCAGCAGCTCCGGGGTAGGTGACATTCAGTACTTC. Its product reads: CASSSGVGDIQYF.